This T cell receptor beta chain was observed in a study of T cells in Graves' hyperthyroidism and ophthalmopathy. Study-level findings and limits: The blood repertoire included most of the expanded thyroid clonotypes above 0.001. Before onset, ophthalmopathy was predicted by the model a median approximately 6.6 months earlier.

The V gene's germline CDR1 is SGHRS and CDR2 YFSETQ. The CDR3 consists of 15 residues. Between the trimmed V and J ends, which lost 4 bases and 4 bases, there was a span of 14 bases. The table lists this clonotype with many counts. Its target is unknown. Regions amplified from RNA transcripts were the TCR beta CDR3 regions. In the first-round RT-PCR of the TCR CDR3, the HTBI primer set was used. TCRdb re-called the multiplex PCR reads with MiXCR, one entry per CDR3 protein. The sample yields a few hundred thousand distinct CDR3 sequences, approximately 16% seen once. Source material: blood. This TCR came from a woman aged 45-65 years with Graves' hyperthyroidism. The chain couples TRBV5-1 to TRBJ2-2; D may be TRBD1 (5 bases). The CDR3 reads CASSKGADPTGELFF. Here the CDR3 DNA reads TGCGCCAGCAGCAAAGGGGCAGACCCCACCGGGGAGCTGTTTTTT.